This TCR beta chain was identified in a study of CD8 T cells in ankylosing spondylitis. Study-wide results and caveats: Researchers reportedly found disease-linked clones significantly enriched in matched ankylosing spondylitis synovial fluid. Some of these motif variants have turned up before, in reports on reactive arthritis synovial fluid and blood.

The V and J ends lost 4 bases and 7 bases respectively, with 23 bases between them. The CDR3 has 16 amino acids. Germline CDR1 MGHRA, CDR2 YSYEKL. This clonotype came up once. The antigen is unknown. MiXCR, applied by TCRdb to the 5' RACE reads, yields one record per CDR3 protein. The sample gives around 160,000 distinct CDR3 sequences, 11% of which show up once; 25% to 30% is in the top ten. The chain carries TRBV4-1 and TRBJ2-7, with D unclear. The specimen was blood, either unsorted or a sorted T cell fraction (not recorded which). The sequence was obtained from a male donor with ankylosing spondylitis or in good health (not recorded which). This chain's CDR3 is CASSPFPLGPTREQYF. DNA of the CDR3: TGCGCCAGCAGCCCCTTCCCCCTAGGACCTACGAGGGAGCAGTACTTC.